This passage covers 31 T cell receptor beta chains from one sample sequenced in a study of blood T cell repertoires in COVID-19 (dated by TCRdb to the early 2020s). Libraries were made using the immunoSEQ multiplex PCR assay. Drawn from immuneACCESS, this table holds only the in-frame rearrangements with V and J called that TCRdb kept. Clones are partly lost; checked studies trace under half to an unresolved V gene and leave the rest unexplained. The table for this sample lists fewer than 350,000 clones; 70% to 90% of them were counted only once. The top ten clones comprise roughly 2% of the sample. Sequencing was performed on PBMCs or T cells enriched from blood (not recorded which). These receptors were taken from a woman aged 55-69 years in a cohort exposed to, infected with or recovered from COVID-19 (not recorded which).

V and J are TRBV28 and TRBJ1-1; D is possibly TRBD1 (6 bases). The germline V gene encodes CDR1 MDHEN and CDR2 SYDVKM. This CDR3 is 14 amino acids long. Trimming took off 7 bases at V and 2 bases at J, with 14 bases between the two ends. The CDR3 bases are TGTGCCAGCACGGCGGGGGGGCGCAACACTGAAGCTTTCTTT. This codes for CASTAGGRNTEAFF.

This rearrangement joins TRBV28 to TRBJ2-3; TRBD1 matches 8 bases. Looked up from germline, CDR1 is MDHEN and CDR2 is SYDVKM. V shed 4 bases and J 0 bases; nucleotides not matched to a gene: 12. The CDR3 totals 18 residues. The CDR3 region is CASSSISPRTGSTDTQYF. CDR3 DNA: TGTGCCAGCAGTTCCATATCTCCCCGGACAGGGAGCACAGATACGCAGTATTTT.

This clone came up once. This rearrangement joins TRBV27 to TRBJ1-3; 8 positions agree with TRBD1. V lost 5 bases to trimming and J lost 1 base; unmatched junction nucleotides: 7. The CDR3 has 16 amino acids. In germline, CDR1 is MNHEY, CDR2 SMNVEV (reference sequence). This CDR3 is CASSVSGGLSGNTIYF. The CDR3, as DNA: TGTGCCAGCAGTGTTTCAGGGGGCTTGTCTGGAAACACCATATATTTT.

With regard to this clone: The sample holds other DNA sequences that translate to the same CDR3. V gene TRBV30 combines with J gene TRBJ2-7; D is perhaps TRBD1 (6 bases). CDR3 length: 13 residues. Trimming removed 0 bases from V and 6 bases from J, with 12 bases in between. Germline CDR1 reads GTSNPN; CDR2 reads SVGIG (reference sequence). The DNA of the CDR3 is TGTGCCTGGAGTGTTTCAGGGGCGGGCGAGCAGTACTTC. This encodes CAWSVSGAGEQYF.

The DNA for the CDR3 is TGTGCCAGCAGCTTTTGGACGGGGACTAATGAAAAACTGTTTTTT. It is translated as CASSFWTGTNEKLFF. The chain couples TRBV5-6 to TRBJ1-4; no clear D gene. Germline CDR1 SGHDT, CDR2 YYEEEE. With 2 bases removed from V and 2 bases from J, the gap between germline ends came to 10 bases. The CDR3 contains 15 residues.

The CDR3 sequence is CASSQAPRQPYEQYF. As DNA, the CDR3 is TGTGCCAGCAGCCAAGCCCCGAGACAGCCTTACGAGCAGTACTTC. This chain joins TRBV14 and TRBJ2-7; perhaps TRBD1 as D (5 bases). CDR1 and CDR2 from the germline V gene are SGHDN and FVKESK. The CDR3 consists of 15 residues. V was clipped by 1 base and J by 4 bases, with 14 bases between them.

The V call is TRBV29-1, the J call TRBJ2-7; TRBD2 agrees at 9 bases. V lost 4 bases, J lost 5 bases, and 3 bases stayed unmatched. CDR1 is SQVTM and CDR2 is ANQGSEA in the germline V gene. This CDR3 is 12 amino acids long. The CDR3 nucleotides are TGCAGCGTTGTAGCGGGAGTAGACGAGCAGTACTTC. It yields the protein CSVVAGVDEQYF.

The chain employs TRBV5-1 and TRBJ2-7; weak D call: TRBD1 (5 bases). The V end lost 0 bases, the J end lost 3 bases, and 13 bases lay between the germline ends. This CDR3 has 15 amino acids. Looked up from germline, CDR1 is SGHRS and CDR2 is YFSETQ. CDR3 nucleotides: TGCGCCAGCAGCTTGGAGCCAGGGATACGCTACGAGCAGTACTTC. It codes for CASSLEPGIRYEQYF.

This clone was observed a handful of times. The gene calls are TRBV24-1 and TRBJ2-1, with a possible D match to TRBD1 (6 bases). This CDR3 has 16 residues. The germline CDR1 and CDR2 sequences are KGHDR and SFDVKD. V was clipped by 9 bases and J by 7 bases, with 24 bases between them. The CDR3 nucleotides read TGTGCCACCGAGGGGAACAGGGACCCCTCGGGAAATGAGCAGTTCTTC. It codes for CATEGNRDPSGNEQFF.

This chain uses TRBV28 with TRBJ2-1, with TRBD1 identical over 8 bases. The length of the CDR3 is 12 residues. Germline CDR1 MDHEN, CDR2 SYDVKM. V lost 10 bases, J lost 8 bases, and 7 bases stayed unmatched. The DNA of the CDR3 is TGTGCCACGACGGACAGGGTCGATGAGCAGTTCTTC. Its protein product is CATTDRVDEQFF.

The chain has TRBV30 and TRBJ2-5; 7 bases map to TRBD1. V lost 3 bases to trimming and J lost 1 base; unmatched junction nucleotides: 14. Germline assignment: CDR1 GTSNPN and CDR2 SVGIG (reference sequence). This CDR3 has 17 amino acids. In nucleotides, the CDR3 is TGTGCCTGGAGGTACAAACAGGGGTCCGTTTTCCAAGAGACCCAGTACTTC. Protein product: CAWRYKQGSVFQETQYF. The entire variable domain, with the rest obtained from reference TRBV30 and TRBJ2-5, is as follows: SQTIHQWPATLVQPVGSPLSLECTVEGTSNPNLYWYRQAAGRGLQLLFYSVGIGQISSEVPQNLSASRPQDRQFILSSKKLLLSDSGFYLCAWRYKQGSVFQETQYFGPGTRLLVL.

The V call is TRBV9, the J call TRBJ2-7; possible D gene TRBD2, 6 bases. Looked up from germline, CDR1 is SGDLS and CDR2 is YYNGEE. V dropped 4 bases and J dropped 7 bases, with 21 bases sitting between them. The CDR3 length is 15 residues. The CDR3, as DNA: TGTGCCAGCAGCCTCGGTGGGGGGTCCCGCGGGGAGCAGTACTTC. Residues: CASSLGGGSRGEQYF.

The CDR3 spells CASRRQGAEQYF. The CDR3 DNA follows: TGTGCCAGCAGACGCCAGGGGGCCGAGCAGTACTTC. The rearrangement uses TRBV6-6 and TRBJ2-7, with 8 nucleotides matching TRBD1. CDR3 size: 12 residues. After removal of 6 bases from V and 6 bases from J, the junction contained 4 bases not matched to a gene. The V gene's germline CDR1 is MNHNY and CDR2 SVGAGI (reference sequence).

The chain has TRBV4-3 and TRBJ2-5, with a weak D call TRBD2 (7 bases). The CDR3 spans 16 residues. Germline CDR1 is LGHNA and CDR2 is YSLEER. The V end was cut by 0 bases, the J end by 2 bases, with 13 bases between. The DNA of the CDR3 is TGCGCCAGCAGCCAAGACGGGGGGCGACCACAAGAGACCCAGTACTTC. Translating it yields CASSQDGGRPQETQYF.

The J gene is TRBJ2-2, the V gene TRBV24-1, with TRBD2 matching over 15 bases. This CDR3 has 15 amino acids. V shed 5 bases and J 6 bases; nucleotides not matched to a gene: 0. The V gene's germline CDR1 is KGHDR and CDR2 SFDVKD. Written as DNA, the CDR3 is TGTGCCACCAGTGGGACTAGCGGGAGGGCCGGGGAGCTGTTTTTT. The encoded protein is CATSGTSGRAGELFF.

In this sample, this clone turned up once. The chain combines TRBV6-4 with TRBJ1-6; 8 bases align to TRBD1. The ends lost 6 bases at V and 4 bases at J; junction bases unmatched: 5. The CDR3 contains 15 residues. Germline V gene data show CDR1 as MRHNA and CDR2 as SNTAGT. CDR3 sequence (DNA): TGTGCCAGCAGCGCCGGACAGGGTTATAATTCACCCCTCCACTTT. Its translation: CASSAGQGYNSPLHF.

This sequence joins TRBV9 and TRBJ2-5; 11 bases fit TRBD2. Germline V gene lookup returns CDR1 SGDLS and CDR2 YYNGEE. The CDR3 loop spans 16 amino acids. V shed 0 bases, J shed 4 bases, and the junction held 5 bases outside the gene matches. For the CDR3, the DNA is TGTGCCAGCAGCGTAGCGCATAGCGGGAGGGGAGAGACCCAGTACTTC. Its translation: CASSVAHSGRGETQYF. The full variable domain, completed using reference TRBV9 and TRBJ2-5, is DSGVTQTPKHLITATGQRVTLRCSPRSGDLSVYWYQQSLDQGLQFLIQYYNGEERAKGNILERFSAQQFPDLHSELNLSSLELGDSALYFCASSVAHSGRGETQYFGPGTRLLVL.

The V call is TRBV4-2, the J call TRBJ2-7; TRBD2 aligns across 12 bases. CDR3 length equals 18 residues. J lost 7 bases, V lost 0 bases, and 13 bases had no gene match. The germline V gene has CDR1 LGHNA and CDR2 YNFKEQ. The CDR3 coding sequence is TGTGCCAGCAGCCAAGATCCCCTCGGACTAGCGGGACTGGGGGAGCAGTACTTC. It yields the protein CASSQDPLGLAGLGEQYF.

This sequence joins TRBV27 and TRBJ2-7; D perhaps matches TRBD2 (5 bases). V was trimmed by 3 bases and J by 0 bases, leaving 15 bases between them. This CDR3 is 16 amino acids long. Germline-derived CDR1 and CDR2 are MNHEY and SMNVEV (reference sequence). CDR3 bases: TGTGCCAGCAGTTTCGACGGGGTGTGGAGCTCCTACGAGCAGTACTTC. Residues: CASSFDGVWSSYEQYF.

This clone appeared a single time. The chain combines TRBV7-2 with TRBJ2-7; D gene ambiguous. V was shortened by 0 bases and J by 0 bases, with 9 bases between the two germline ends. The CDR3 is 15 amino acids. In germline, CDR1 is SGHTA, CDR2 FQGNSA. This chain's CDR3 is CASSLARSVSYEQYF. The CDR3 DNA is TGTGCCAGCAGCTTAGCGCGTTCGGTCTCCTACGAGCAGTACTTC.

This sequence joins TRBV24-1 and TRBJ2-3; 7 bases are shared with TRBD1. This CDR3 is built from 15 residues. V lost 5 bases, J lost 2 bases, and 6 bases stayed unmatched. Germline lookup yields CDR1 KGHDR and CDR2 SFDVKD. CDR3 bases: TGTGCCACCAGTGCCCGACAGGGCCTCACAGATACGCAGTATTTT. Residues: CATSARQGLTDTQYF.

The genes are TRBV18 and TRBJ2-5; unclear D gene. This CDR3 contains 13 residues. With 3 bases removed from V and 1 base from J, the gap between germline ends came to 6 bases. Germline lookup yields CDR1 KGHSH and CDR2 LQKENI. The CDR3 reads CASSPPGQETQYF. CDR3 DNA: TGTGCCAGCTCACCCCCAGGCCAAGAGACCCAGTACTTC.

CDR3 DNA: TGTGCCAGCAGTTCCCCAAGCGGATTCACAGATACGCAGTATTTT. Amino acids: CASSSPSGFTDTQYF. The genes are TRBV28 and TRBJ2-3, with D possibly TRBD2 on 5 matching bases. The CDR3 runs to 15 residues. V was cut by 4 bases and J by 2 bases, with 13 bases left in between. The germline CDR1 and CDR2 sequences are MDHEN and SYDVKM.

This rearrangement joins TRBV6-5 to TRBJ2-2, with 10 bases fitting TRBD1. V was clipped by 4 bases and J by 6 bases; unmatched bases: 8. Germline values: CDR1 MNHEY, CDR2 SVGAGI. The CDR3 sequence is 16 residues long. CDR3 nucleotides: TGTGCCAGCAGTTCCTACCGGGACAGGGGACCCGGGGAGCTGTTTTTT. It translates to CASSSYRDRGPGELFF.

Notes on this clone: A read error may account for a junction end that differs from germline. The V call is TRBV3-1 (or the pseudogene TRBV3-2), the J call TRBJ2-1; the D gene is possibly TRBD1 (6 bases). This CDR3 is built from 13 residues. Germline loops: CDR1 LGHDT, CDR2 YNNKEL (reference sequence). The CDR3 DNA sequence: TGTGCCAGCAGCCAACCTGGTGCCAGGGGATTGCTCTTC. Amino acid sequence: CASSQPGARGLLF.

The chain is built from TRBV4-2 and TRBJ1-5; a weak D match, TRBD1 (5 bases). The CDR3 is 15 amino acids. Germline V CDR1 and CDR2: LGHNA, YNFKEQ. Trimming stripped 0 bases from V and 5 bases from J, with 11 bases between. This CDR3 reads CASSQEGQVDQPQHF. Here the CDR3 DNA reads TGTGCCAGCAGCCAAGAGGGGCAGGTTGATCAGCCCCAGCATTTT.

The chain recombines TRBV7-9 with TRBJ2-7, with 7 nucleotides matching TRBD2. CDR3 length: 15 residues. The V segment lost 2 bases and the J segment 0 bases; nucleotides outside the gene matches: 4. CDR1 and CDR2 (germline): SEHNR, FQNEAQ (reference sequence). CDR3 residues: CASSLTSVLSYEQYF. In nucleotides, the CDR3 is TGTGCCAGCAGCTTAACTAGCGTACTCTCCTACGAGCAGTACTTC. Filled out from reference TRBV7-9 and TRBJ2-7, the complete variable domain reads DTGVSQNPRHKITKRGQNVTFRCDPISEHNRLYWYRQTLGQGPEFLTYFQNEAQLEKSRLLSDRFSAERPKGSFSTLEIQRTEQGDSAMYLCASSLTSVLSYEQYFGPGTRLTVT.

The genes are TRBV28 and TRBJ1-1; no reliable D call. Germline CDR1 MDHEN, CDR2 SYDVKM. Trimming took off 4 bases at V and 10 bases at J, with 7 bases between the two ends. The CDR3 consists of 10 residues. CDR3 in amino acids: CASSSGVAFF. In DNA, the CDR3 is TGTGCCAGCAGTTCCGGGGTAGCTTTCTTT.

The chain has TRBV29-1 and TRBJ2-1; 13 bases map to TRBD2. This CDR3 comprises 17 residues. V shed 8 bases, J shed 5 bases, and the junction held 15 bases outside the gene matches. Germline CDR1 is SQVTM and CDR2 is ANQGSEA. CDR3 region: CSTQPGLAGIRNNEQFF. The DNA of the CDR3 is TGCAGCACTCAACCGGGACTAGCGGGAATTCGCAACAATGAGCAGTTCTTC.

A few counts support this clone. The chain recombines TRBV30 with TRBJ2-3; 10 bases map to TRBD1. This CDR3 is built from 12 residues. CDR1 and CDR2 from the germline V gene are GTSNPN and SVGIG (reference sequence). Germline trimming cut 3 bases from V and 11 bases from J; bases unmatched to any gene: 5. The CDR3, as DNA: TGTGCCTGGAGGAGAGGGACAGGGGAGCAGTATTTT. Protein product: CAWRRGTGEQYF.

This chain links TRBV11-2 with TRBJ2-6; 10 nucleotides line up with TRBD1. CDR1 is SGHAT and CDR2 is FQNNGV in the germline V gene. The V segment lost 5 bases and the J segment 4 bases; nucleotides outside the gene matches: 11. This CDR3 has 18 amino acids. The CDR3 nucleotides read TGTGCCAGCAGCCCCCTTACGGGGACAGGGGCCGGGGCCAACGTCCTGACTTTC. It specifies CASSPLTGTGAGANVLTF.